One sample yielded the 4 T cell receptor beta chains listed below, sequenced in a study of T cell changes during pregnancy in multiple sclerosis. TCRdb keeps only in-frame clones here, not all; method: immunoSEQ multiplex PCR. The profile covers about 46,000 clones, with 80% to 95% appearing a single time and roughly 3.9% taken by the ten largest. The material sequenced was CD8+ T cells from peripheral blood mononuclear cells, taken after pregnancy. The receptors were sampled from a female donor with multiple sclerosis, enrolled in a pregnancy study.

This clone was detected only once. The chain combines TRBV11-2 with TRBJ2-1; TRBD2 might be the D (6 bases). The CDR3 spans 13 residues. Germline V lookup: CDR1 SGHAT, CDR2 FQNNGV. The V gene lost 6 bases and the J gene lost 9 bases, with 15 bases spanning the gap. The CDR3 loop is CASSRWGDSEQFF. The CDR3 DNA follows: TGTGCCAGCAGTCGCTGGGGGGATAGTGAGCAGTTCTTC.

This chain connects TRBV7-9 to TRBJ2-5; 7 nucleotides align to TRBD1. This CDR3 is 14 amino acids long. Germline-derived CDR1 and CDR2 are SEHNR and FQNEAQ (reference sequence). The trim removed 5 bases at V and 4 bases at J, leaving 7 bases unmatched. The CDR3 DNA reads TGTGCCAGCAGCCGGACAGGAAACATAGAGACCCAGTACTTC. Its protein product is CASSRTGNIETQYF.

The chain employs TRBV7-8 and TRBJ2-1; D not certain. V was shortened by 5 bases and J by 0 bases, with 14 bases between the two germline ends. The CDR3 extends over 16 amino acids. The germline CDR1 and CDR2 sequences are SGHVS and FQNEAQ. The CDR3 protein is CASSPPGGRSYNEQFF. The CDR3 DNA follows: TGTGCCAGCAGCCCCCCCGGCGGCCGCTCCTACAATGAGCAGTTCTTC.

This chain links TRBV5-4 with TRBJ2-1; a possible D gene is TRBD2 (5 bases). V lost 1 base, J lost 8 bases, and 16 bases lay in between. Germline CDR1 is SGHNT and CDR2 is YYREEE (reference sequence). The CDR3 is 15 amino acids. The CDR3 bases are TGTGCCAGCAGCTTGTCCCCACGAATGGGAGATGAGCAGTTCTTC. This sequence encodes CASSLSPRMGDEQFF.